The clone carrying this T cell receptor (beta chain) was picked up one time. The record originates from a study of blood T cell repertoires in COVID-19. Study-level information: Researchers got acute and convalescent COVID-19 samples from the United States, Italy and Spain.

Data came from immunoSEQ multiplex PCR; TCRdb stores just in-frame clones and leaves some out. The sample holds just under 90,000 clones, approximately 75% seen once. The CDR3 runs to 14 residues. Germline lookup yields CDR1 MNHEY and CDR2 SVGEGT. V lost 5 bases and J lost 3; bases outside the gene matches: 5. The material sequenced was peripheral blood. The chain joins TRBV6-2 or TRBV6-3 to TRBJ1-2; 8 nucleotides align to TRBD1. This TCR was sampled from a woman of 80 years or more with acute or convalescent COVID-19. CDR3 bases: TGTGCCAGCAGTACCCCGGACAGGGACTATGGCTACACCTTC. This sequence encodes CASSTPDRDYGYTF.